Below are 17 T cell receptor beta chains sequenced from a single sample in a study of CD8 T cells in ankylosing spondylitis. Via MiXCR, TCRdb re-called the 5' RACE reads, giving one row per CDR3 protein. Among 150,000 to 200,000 distinct CDR3 sequences listed, roughly 31% were seen once. Sequences were obtained from synovial fluid, either unsorted or a sorted T cell fraction (not recorded which). The receptors stem from a male donor with ankylosing spondylitis.

The chain employs TRBV6-1 and TRBJ1-6, with D unclear. The germline gives CDR1 MNHNS, CDR2 SASEGT. The CDR3 spans 13 residues. The ends were cut back, 5 bases at V and 4 bases at J, with 6 bases in the middle. The CDR3 DNA reads TGTGCCAGCAGTCCTAGTTATAATTCACCCCTCCACTTT. It specifies CASSPSYNSPLHF.

The chain recombines TRBV20-1 with TRBJ1-4; D is ambiguous. The CDR3 is 13 amino acids. Germline values: CDR1 DFQATT, CDR2 SNEGSKA (reference sequence). V lost 6 bases and J lost 5, with 13 bases in between. CDR3 loop: CSALGSQNEKLFF. The DNA for the CDR3 is TGCAGTGCCCTGGGCAGCCAAAATGAAAAACTGTTTTTT.

This clonotype was counted at least ten times. The chain joins TRBV28 to TRBJ2-3; 14 bases line up with TRBD2. Germline assignment: CDR1 MDHEN and CDR2 SYDVKM. V dropped 3 bases and J dropped 5; count of bases not matched to a gene: 4. This CDR3 is 16 amino acids long. The CDR3 spells CASSLGLAGVVDTQYF. The CDR3 nucleotides are TGTGCCAGCAGTTTGGGACTAGCGGGAGTCGTAGATACGCAGTATTTT.

This chain connects TRBV7-9 to TRBJ1-2; D gene uncertain. V dropped 3 bases and J dropped 3 bases, with 11 bases sitting between them. The germline V gene has CDR1 SEHNR and CDR2 FQNEAQ (reference sequence). This CDR3 is built from 14 residues. CDR3 DNA sequence: TGTGCCAGCAGCTTTGCCGGCAAGGACTATGGCTACACCTTC. This gives the protein CASSFAGKDYGYTF.

This clonotype was recorded at least ten times. The J gene is TRBJ2-2, the V gene TRBV4-3, with TRBD1 matching 9 bases. Germline values: CDR1 LGHNA, CDR2 YSLEER. V shed 0 bases and J 6 bases; nucleotides not matched to a gene: 8. The CDR3 covers 17 residues. In nucleotides, the CDR3 is TGCGCCAGCAGCCAAGATGGCGGGACAGGGTGGGCCGGGGAGCTGTTTTTT. Translation gives CASSQDGGTGWAGELFF.

This clonotype was counted between two and nine times. V usage is TRBV29-1 and J usage is TRBJ2-1; D gene uncertain. Germline CDR1 is SQVTM and CDR2 is ANQGSEA. V was pared by 4 bases and J by 2 bases, with 9 bases between. CDR3 size: 13 residues. The CDR3 is CSVARAAYNEQFF. The DNA for the CDR3 is TGCAGCGTTGCCCGGGCGGCCTACAATGAGCAGTTCTTC.

The gene calls are TRBV5-6 and TRBJ2-5, with D uncertain. There are 12 residues in the CDR3. Germline assignment: CDR1 SGHDT and CDR2 YYEEEE. V was trimmed by 5 bases and J by 2 bases, leaving 7 bases between them. As DNA, the CDR3 is TGTGCCAGCAGGGGATTTCAAGAGACCCAGTACTTC. This codes for CASRGFQETQYF.

V usage is TRBV19 and J usage is TRBJ2-1; tentatively, D is TRBD2 (5 bases). The V gene's germline CDR1 is LNHDA and CDR2 SQIVND (reference sequence). The CDR3 contains 12 residues. Trimming removed 6 bases at V and 4 bases at J, with 7 bases between. The CDR3 here is CASSGVYNEQFF. The CDR3 DNA reads as TGTGCCAGTAGCGGGGTTTACAATGAGCAGTTCTTC.

Only a few counts were recorded for this clonotype. The chain combines TRBV11-3 with TRBJ2-7, with D perhaps given as TRBD1 or TRBD2 (5 bases each). This CDR3 comprises 14 residues. V was pared by 5 bases and J by 2 bases, with 13 bases between. Germline CDR1 and CDR2: SGHNT and YENEEA. For the CDR3, the DNA is TGTGCCAGCAGCCGGACGTGGGGACCCTACGAGCAGTACTTC. This translates into CASSRTWGPYEQYF.

This clonotype was counted a few times. The V call is TRBV6-1, the J call TRBJ2-7, with TRBD2 matching over 9 bases. CDR1 and CDR2 (germline): MNHNS, SASEGT. This CDR3 contains 15 residues. The junction had 4 bases not matched to a gene; V was cut back by 4 bases and J by 0 bases. CDR3 region: CASSAGTSSSYEQYF. The CDR3 DNA reads TGTGCCAGCAGTGCCGGGACTAGCTCCTCCTACGAGCAGTACTTC.

This clonotype occurred many times. V gene TRBV10-3 combines with J gene TRBJ1-1; D gene uncertain. CDR3 size: 14 residues. Germline assignment: CDR1 ENHRY and CDR2 SYGVKD. V gave up 3 bases and J gave up 1 base, with 9 bases separating them. The DNA of the CDR3 is TGTGCCATCAGTGATAGAATGTCGAACACTGAAGCTTTCTTT. Its translation: CAISDRMSNTEAFF.

Remarks on this clonotype: A junction end diverges from the germline sequence, so it may reflect a read error. This sequence joins TRBV18 and TRBJ2-6; 7 bases map to TRBD1. Per germline, CDR1 KGHSH and CDR2 LQKENI. CDR3 length: 19 amino acids. The DNA for the CDR3 is TGTGCCAGCTCACCACAGAAGGGACAGACAAACTCTGGGGCCAACGTCCTGACCTTC. Translation: CASSPQKGQTNSGANVLTF.

This clonotype was seen only a few times. The chain has TRBV29-1 and TRBJ2-2, with TRBD1 matching over 9 bases. V lost 3 bases and J lost 4; bases outside the gene matches: 0. Looked up from germline, CDR1 is SQVTM and CDR2 is ANQGSEA. This CDR3 is built from 13 residues. The CDR3 nucleotides read TGCAGCGTTGAGACAGGGGGCACCGGGGAGCTGTTTTTT. It is translated as CSVETGGTGELFF.

The chain is built from TRBV11-2 and TRBJ2-7; no clear D. This CDR3 comprises 12 residues. V lost 4 bases to trimming and J lost 6 bases, with 10 bases between them. The germline gives CDR1 SGHAT, CDR2 FQNNGV. The CDR3 is CASSSRLGEQYF. CDR3 nucleotides: TGTGCCAGCAGCTCCAGATTGGGCGAGCAGTACTTC. Using reference TRBV11-2 and TRBJ2-7 for the parts outside the CDR3, the full variable domain is EAGVAQSPRYKIIEKRQSVAFWCNPISGHATLYWYQQILGQGPKLLIQFQNNGVVDDSQLPKDRFSAERLKGVDSTLKIQPAKLEDSAVYLCASSSRLGEQYFGPGTRLTVT.

This clonotype was detected only a few times. This chain uses TRBV25-1 with TRBJ1-2; possibly TRBD1 for D (6 bases). Trimming removed 8 bases at V and 4 bases at J, with 17 bases between. Germline V gene data show CDR1 as MGHDK and CDR2 as SYGVNS. This CDR3 comprises 14 residues. The CDR3 DNA is TGTGCCAGCGCCTCCGGGACATGGGCCTATGGCTACACCTTC. It encodes CASASGTWAYGYTF.

This clonotype appeared a single time. The rearrangement uses TRBV4-1 and TRBJ2-3; the match to TRBD1 covers 7 bases. CDR1 is MGHRA, CDR2 YSYEKL, per germline. The CDR3 totals 16 residues. The trim removed 4 bases at V and 2 bases at J, leaving 9 bases unmatched. CDR3 region: CASSREGQLITDTQYF. As DNA, the CDR3 is TGCGCCAGCAGCCGAGAGGGACAGCTCATCACAGATACGCAGTATTTT.

This clonotype was recorded at least ten times. The chain joins TRBV10-3 to TRBJ2-1, with D hard to call. Germline V gene lookup returns CDR1 ENHRY and CDR2 SYGVKD. There are 12 residues in the CDR3. With 0 bases removed from V and 9 bases from J, the gap between germline ends came to 6 bases. The CDR3 region has the DNA TGTGCCATCAGTGAGTCGACGGGTGAGCAGTTCTTC. This sequence encodes CAISESTGEQFF.